The rows below give T cell receptor beta chains drawn from one sample of a study of CD8 T cells in ankylosing spondylitis. In TCRdb, the 5' RACE reads were re-called with MiXCR into one record per CDR3 protein. The table has 36,000 or so distinct CDR3 sequences, about 5.5% seen once. Sequences were obtained from blood, either unsorted or a sorted T cell fraction (not recorded which). These receptors were obtained from a male donor with ankylosing spondylitis or in good health (not recorded which). The CDR3 runs from the conserved cysteine through the conserved F or W. The order of the fields is J gene, D gene, V gene, clone size, CDR3 DNA, CDR3 protein. D genes are given only for firm matches. Clone size is given for some rows only: seen once, a few or many times, or a class if the clone is expanded.

>TRBJ1-5|-|TRBV7-9|many
TGTGCCAGCAGCCCGGAGACAATTCCAACGCCCCAGCATTTT
CASSPETIPTPQHF
>TRBJ2-4|-|TRBV6-5|many
TGTGCCAGCAGTTACTCTGTGGATAGGAACATTCAGTACTTC
CASSYSVDRNIQYF
>TRBJ2-3|-|TRBV29-1|many
TGCAGCGTCGAAGGGGGGAAGGGAGTGGATACGCAGTATTTT
CSVEGGKGVDTQYF
>TRBJ2-1|-|TRBV29-1|many
TGCAGCACCCACCCCCCCGGGGGAACGGGTAAAAATGAGCAGTTCTTC
CSTHPPGGTGKNEQFF
>TRBJ2-7|-|TRBV7-2|many
TGTGCCAGCAGCTTAGCGCTAGCTATCTCCTACGAGCAGTACTTC
CASSLALAISYEQYF
>TRBJ2-5|-|TRBV5-1|many
TGCGCCAGCAGCTTGCTAATAAGCTCGTCCCGGGGGACCCAGTACTTC
CASSLLISSSRGTQYF
>TRBJ2-1|TRBD2|TRBV9|many
TGTGCCAGCAGCGTAGGAACTAGCGGGAGTCACAATGAGCAGTTCTTC
CASSVGTSGSHNEQFF
>TRBJ2-3|-|TRBV18|many
TGTGCCAGCTCACCGCTAGGGAGCGCAGATACGCAGTATTTT
CASSPLGSADTQYF
>TRBJ1-3|-|TRBV6-1|many
TGTGCCAGCAGCCGTTCTTGGGGGCCTTCTGGAAACACCATATATTTT
CASSRSWGPSGNTIYF
>TRBJ1-4|-|TRBV27|many
TGTGCCAGCGGGGTAACGCCTAATGAAAAACTGTTTTTT
CASGVTPNEKLFF
>TRBJ2-1|TRBD1|TRBV7-3|many
TGTGCCAGCAGCTCAGGGACAGGGATCTCCTACAATGAGCAGTTCTTC
CASSSGTGISYNEQFF
>TRBJ1-5|-|TRBV20-1|many
TGCAGTGCTAGACCCAACCCAGGGCCTCAGCCCCAGCATTTT
CSARPNPGPQPQHF
>TRBJ2-5|-|TRBV27|many
TGTGCCAGCAGTTTTTCGAGCCAAGGGACCCAGTACTTC
CASSFSSQGTQYF
>TRBJ2-1|-|TRBV5-5|many
TGTGCCAGCAGCTTGCGGGGTGTGGGGACCCAATTTGGTGAGCAGTTCTTC
CASSLRGVGTQFGEQFF
>TRBJ2-3|-|TRBV5-5|many
TGTGCCAGCAGCTTGGATCGGCGGGAAGATACGCAGTATTTT
CASSLDRREDTQYF
>TRBJ2-1|-|TRBV6-5|medium-sized
TGTGCCAGCAGCCTTTACAATGAGCAGTTCTTC
CASSLYNEQFF
>TRBJ1-5|-|TRBV15|many
TGTGCCACCAGCAGAGGGTCATATAGCAATCAGCCCCAGCATTTT
CATSRGSYSNQPQHF
>TRBJ2-1|-|TRBV11-2|many
TGTGCCAGCAGCTTAAAATCCTACAATGAGCAGTTCTTC
CASSLKSYNEQFF
>TRBJ2-7|-|TRBV29-1|medium-sized
TGCAGCGTTGGCTCCCTTGGGGCGCATTCCTACGAGCAGTACTTC
CSVGSLGAHSYEQYF
>TRBJ2-7|-|TRBV7-8|many
TGTGCCAGCAGCTTAGGGCCCATGGGAGGCGAGCAGTACTTC
CASSLGPMGGEQYF
>TRBJ2-6|-|TRBV5-1|many
TGCGCCAGCAGTTCAAGGTCGGGGGCCGGGGCCAACGTCCTGACTTTC
CASSSRSGAGANVLTF
>TRBJ2-2|TRBD2|TRBV5-1|many
TGCGCCAGCAGCTTTGGACTAGCGGGGGGGCAAACCGGGGAGCTGTTTTTT
CASSFGLAGGQTGELFF
>TRBJ2-5|-|TRBV20-1|many
TGCAGTGCTGACAGTCTCCAAGAGACCCAGTACTTC
CSADSLQETQYF
>TRBJ2-5|-|TRBV20-1|many
TGCAGTGCTAGTCAAACTCTCTCCCATTTTGGGACCCAGTACTTC
CSASQTLSHFGTQYF
>TRBJ2-5|-|TRBV6-6|few
TGTGCCAGCAGTTACGGGACGGGTGGGGAGACCCAGTACTTC
CASSYGTGGETQYF
>TRBJ2-1|-|TRBV5-1|many
TGCGCCAGCAGACTTACTAGGGAGCAGTTCTTC
CASRLTREQFF
>TRBJ1-3|-|TRBV12-3/TRBV12-4|many
TGTACCAGCAGCGCTCCACCGGGACTTACACTCTGGAAACAATCCATATATTTT
CTSSAPPGLTLWKQSIYF
>TRBJ2-2|-|TRBV30|few
TGTGCCTGGAGTGTACGTAGGGGGAACACCGGGGAGCTGTTTTTT
CAWSVRRGNTGELFF
>TRBJ2-7|-|TRBV5-1|many
TGCGCCAGCAGCTTTTCCCCGACCTCCTACGAGCAGTACTTC
CASSFSPTSYEQYF
>TRBJ2-7|TRBD1|TRBV6-1|-
TGTGCCAGCAGTGAAGCGAAATTAGGGGGCAGCTTC
CASSEAKLGGSF
>TRBJ2-4|-|TRBV20-1|many
TGCAGTGCCCAACAGGCAGCCAAAAACATTCAGTACTTC
CSAQQAAKNIQYF
>TRBJ2-5|TRBD1|TRBV29-1|many
TGCAGCGTTGCCCCCAGGGGGCGCCGGGAGACCCAGTACTTC
CSVAPRGRRETQYF
>TRBJ2-5|TRBD1|TRBV5-4|many
TGTGCCAGCAGCTGGACAGGGTCGGCGGAGACCCAGTACTTC
CASSWTGSAETQYF
>TRBJ2-1|TRBD2|TRBV29-1|-
TGCAGCGTCCCTAGGACTAGCCGTCACAATGAGCAGTTCTTC
CSVPRTSRHNEQFF
>TRBJ2-2|-|TRBV7-2|many
TGTGCCAGCAGCTTAAATAGCGGGGAGCTGTTTTTT
CASSLNSGELFF
>TRBJ2-1|TRBD2|TRBV9|many
TGTGCCAGCAGCCGGGAGGGCCTGTACAATGAGCAGTTCTTC
CASSREGLYNEQFF
>TRBJ1-2|-|TRBV30|many
TGTGCCTGGAGTCCGGGGGCGGGTGGCTACACCTTC
CAWSPGAGGYTF